Listed below are T cell receptor beta chains from one sample, sequenced in a study of blood T cell repertoires in COVID-19. Sequencing was performed with immunoSEQ multiplex PCR; in TCRdb, only in-frame clones are kept and a portion is missing. The sample gives approximately 270,000 clones, roughly 90% of which show up once; around 1.9% is in the top ten. Material for sequencing was PBMCs or T cells enriched from blood (not recorded which). These receptors came from a woman aged 55-75 years who had recovered from COVID-19. CDR3s include the opening cysteine and the closing phenylalanine or tryptophan.

len,v_gene,j_gene,CDR3aa
15,TRBV5-1,TRBJ2-7,CASSLGTGGIYEQYF
15,TRBV27,TRBJ1-1,CASSLLQGASGEAFF
12,TRBV12-3/TRBV12-4,TRBJ1-1,CASSSDRAGAFF
15,TRBV7-2,TRBJ2-7,CASSLAVGSDYEQYF
16,TRBV7-9,TRBJ1-2,CASSGGGSRANYGYTF
13,TRBV7-9,TRBJ1-3,CASTGQSGNTIYF
16,TRBV5-1,TRBJ2-5,CASSFDPRGGGETQYF
16,TRBV3-1/TRBV3-2,TRBJ2-3,CASSRRLAGSTDTQYF
13,TRBV27,TRBJ1-5,CASSLYRGQPQHF
14,TRBV5-1,TRBJ2-3,CASSWAGGPDTQYF
16,TRBV2,TRBJ2-5,CASSEAGLAGVETQYF
16,TRBV30,TRBJ1-3,CAWNGTGTGDGNTIYF
15,TRBV27,TRBJ2-5,CASRSGLAGLETQYF
15,TRBV5-1,TRBJ1-5,CASSLQGADNQPQHF
15,TRBV28,TRBJ1-2,CASSSPRQGDYGYTF
13,TRBV18,TRBJ2-5,CASSPDRQETQYF
16,TRBV19,TRBJ1-3,CASSILLAVSGNTIYF
16,TRBV28,TRBJ1-3,CASTGTVVLRGNTIYF
17,TRBV6-2/TRBV6-3,TRBJ2-7,CASSYGLVDYRDYEQYF
14,TRBV2,TRBJ2-5,CASQLGTGKETQYF
14,TRBV6-5,TRBJ1-2,CASSYRDRVDGYTF
12,TRBV30,TRBJ2-1,CARGTGSNEQFF
16,TRBV3-1/TRBV3-2,TRBJ2-3,CASSQVASGTEGEQYF
13,TRBV7-9,TRBJ2-5,CASSLALRETQYF
13,TRBV9,TRBJ2-7,CASSVASSYEQYF
11,TRBV29-1,TRBJ1-2,CSVATGGGYTF
17,TRBV5-5,TRBJ2-5,CASSLVGQRWYQETQYF
18,TRBV10-3,TRBJ1-1,CAISESGQGVGGDTEAFF
17,TRBV28,TRBJ1-5,CASSSPVIRGSNQPQHF
15,TRBV28,TRBJ2-7,CASLPGQAGSHEQYF
14,TRBV5-4,TRBJ2-4,CAAGGESAKNIQYF